This T cell receptor beta chain was profiled in a study of shared clonotypes between healthy human individuals. Study-level results: Collection of samples was limited to blood; tissue repertoires likely differ.

The germline V gene encodes CDR1 LGHNA and CDR2 YNFKEQ. Germline trimming cut 0 bases from V and 3 bases from J; bases unmatched to any gene: 8. This CDR3 has 16 amino acids. Sequencing was performed with immunoSEQ multiplex PCR; in TCRdb, only in-frame clones are kept and a portion is missing. The sample lists about 2 million clones, approximately 95% occurring once. Naive CD8 cells, CD45RO-negative and positively selected for CCR7, excluded terminally differentiated effector memory CD45RA+ cells. This clone was seen just once. The antigen is not known. The chain is built from TRBV4-2 and TRBJ2-7; 7 bases fit TRBD2. Sequencing was done on a sample of naive CD8+ T cells sorted from blood. The origin of this receptor is a man aged 18 to 35 in good health. The CDR3 protein is CASSQERSSGIYEQYF. Here the CDR3 DNA reads TGTGCCAGCAGCCAAGAAAGGTCTAGCGGAATCTACGAGCAGTACTTC.